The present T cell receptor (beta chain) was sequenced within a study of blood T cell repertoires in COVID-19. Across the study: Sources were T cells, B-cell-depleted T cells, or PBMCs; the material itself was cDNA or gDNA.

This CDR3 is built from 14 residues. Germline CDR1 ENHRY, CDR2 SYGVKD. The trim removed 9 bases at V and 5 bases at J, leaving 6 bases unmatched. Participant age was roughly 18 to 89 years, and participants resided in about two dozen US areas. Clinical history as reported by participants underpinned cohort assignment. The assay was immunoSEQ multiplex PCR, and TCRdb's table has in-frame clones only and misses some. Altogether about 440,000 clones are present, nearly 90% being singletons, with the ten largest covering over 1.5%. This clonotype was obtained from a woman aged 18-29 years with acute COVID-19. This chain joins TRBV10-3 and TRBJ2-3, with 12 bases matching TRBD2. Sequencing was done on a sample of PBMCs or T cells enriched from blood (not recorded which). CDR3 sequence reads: CAIRLAGEQDTQYF. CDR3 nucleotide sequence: TGTGCCATAAGACTAGCGGGGGAGCAAGATACGCAGTATTTT.